This T cell receptor beta chain was identified during a study of human T cells and chemical hapten exposure. The time point denotes: pre-sensitization, week 0. Regarding treatment: therapeutic diphenylcyclopropenone sensitization with weekly scalp DPC. MiXCR, applied by TCRdb to the RACE reads, yields one record per CDR3 protein. The table records roughly 120,000 distinct CDR3 sequences, about 14% of them present only once. The sample here was whole blood, taken in connection with sensitization to the hapten diphenylcyclopropenone (DPC). This sequence was found in a woman aged 18-30 years with alopecia areata. Some clones in this sample may be carry-over from other donors' samples.

CDR3 sequence reads: CASSLRDSGRSSYNSPLHF. DNA for the CDR3: TGTGCCAGCTCACTTAGGGACAGTGGAAGGAGCTCCTATAATTCACCCCTCCACTTT. This chain joins TRBV18 and TRBJ1-6, with TRBD1 matching over 7 bases. Germline CDR1 KGHSH, CDR2 LQKENI. The CDR3 totals 19 residues. After removal of 4 bases from V and 0 bases from J, the junction contained 12 bases not matched to a gene.